Here is one T cell receptor (beta chain) with its context. Its target is not known. The record originates from a study of T cells after yellow fever vaccination. Across the study: SMART-Seq v4 Ultra Low Input handled preparation of low-cell-number fractions. The study, taken as a whole, reports: Contamination of FACS-sorted repertoires by abundant clonotypes from the bulk population could occur. A weaker secondary response peaked on day 5, the primary on day 15. Clones from primary vaccination mostly reappeared after the booster (96% CD4, about 88% CD8).

CDR1 is SGHDN, CDR2 FVKESK, per germline. The CDR3 extends over 14 amino acids. Between the trimmed V and J ends, which lost 4 bases and 6 bases, there was a span of 12 bases. MiXCR, applied by TCRdb to the 5' RACE reads, yields one record per CDR3 protein. The sample lists hundreds of thousands of distinct CDR3 sequences, over 15% occurring once. The source of this sequence is a man younger than 45 who received the YFV17D yellow fever vaccine. The sample here was PBMCs, taken 15 days after the yellow fever booster vaccination. The chain employs TRBV14 and TRBJ2-2; D is ambiguous. The CDR3 DNA is TGTGCCAGCAGCCCCCTCGCGGATCCCGGGGAGCTGTTTTTT. Amino acid sequence: CASSPLADPGELFF.